Listed below are T cell receptor beta chains from one sample, sequenced in a study of T cell responses to AZD1222 COVID-19 vaccine. Only in-frame clones appear in the TCRdb table, and some are missing; sequencing was by immunoSEQ multiplex PCR. The sample holds approximately 140,000 clones, under 95% seen once. The sample consisted of peripheral blood, taken on day 0 of AZD1222 vaccination. The receptors originated from an adult in good health. The CDR3 runs from the conserved cysteine through the conserved F or W. The D gene is left open where the match is weak. The size of a clone is reported for some rows only, either as once, few or many, or as a class for expanded clones.

j_call d_call v_call clone_size cdr3_aa cdr3_nt
TRBJ2-3 TRBD2 TRBV28 few CASSFGGGFTDTQYF TGTGCCAGCAGTTTCGGGGGGGGTTTCACAGATACGCAGTATTTT
TRBJ2-3 TRBD2 TRBV6-5 . CASSYGTSGSRDTQYF TGTGCCAGCAGTTACGGGACTAGCGGGAGTCGAGATACGCAGTATTTT
TRBJ2-7 . TRBV3-1/TRBV3-2 . CASSLGFAYEQYF TGTGCCAGCAGCCTTGGTTTCGCCTACGAGCAGTACTTC
TRBJ1-5 TRBD1 TRBV3-1/TRBV3-2 . CASSQGPGQGANQPQHF TGTGCCAGCAGCCAAGGCCCTGGACAGGGGGCTAATCAGCCCCAGCATTTT
TRBJ2-3 TRBD1 TRBV11-2 . CASSPVTGGPTDTQYF TGTGCCAGCAGCCCCGTGACAGGGGGCCCAACAGATACGCAGTATTTT
TRBJ1-1 . TRBV9 . CASSVVDSGNTEAFF TGTGCCAGCAGCGTAGTGGACTCGGGGAACACTGAAGCTTTCTTT
TRBJ2-3 . TRBV19 . CASSILSGGTSTDTQYF TGTGCCAGTAGTATTCTTTCTGGCGGAACTAGCACAGATACGCAGTATTTT
TRBJ2-7 . TRBV30 . CAWSVLGGPSHEQYF TGTGCCTGGAGTGTACTGGGGGGCCCGTCTCACGAGCAGTACTTC
TRBJ1-5 . TRBV4-1 . CASSQDDRYSNQPQHF TGCGCCAGCAGCCAAGACGATAGATATAGCAATCAGCCCCAGCATTTT
TRBJ1-2 TRBD1 TRBV9 . CASSGDSPRGYTF TGTGCCAGCAGCGGGGACAGTCCCCGCGGCTACACCTTC
TRBJ1-3 . TRBV19 . CASSSVRSSGNTIYF TGTGCCAGTAGTTCGGTCCGAAGCTCTGGAAACACCATATATTTT
TRBJ1-3 . TRBV28 . CASSSLNTIYF TGTGCCAGCAGTTCCCTAAACACCATATATTTT
TRBJ2-7 . TRBV12-3/TRBV12-4 . CASSLAGYEQYF TGTGCCAGCAGTTTAGCGGGCTACGAGCAGTACTTC
TRBJ1-4 . TRBV7-2 once CASSPQGPSNEKLFF TGTGCCAGCAGCCCACAGGGTCCGAGTAATGAAAAACTGTTTTTT
TRBJ2-5 . TRBV6-5 . CASSYSGVQETQYF TGTGCCAGCAGTTACTCCGGAGTACAAGAGACCCAGTACTTC
TRBJ1-6 . TRBV3-1/TRBV3-2 . CASSQGGGPNSPLHF TGTGCCAGCAGCCAAGGAGGAGGGCCCAATTCACCCCTCCACTTT
TRBJ1-1 . TRBV29-1 . CSVEGTEAFF TGCAGCGTTGAAGGGACTGAAGCTTTCTTT
TRBJ2-7 TRBD2 TRBV15 . CATSLAGGDEQYF TGTGCCACCAGCCTAGCGGGAGGTGACGAGCAGTACTTC
TRBJ2-7 TRBD2 TRBV4-2 . CASSHQLKGGLAGNNYEQYF TGTGCCAGCAGCCACCAATTAAAAGGGGGGCTAGCGGGAAATAATTACGAGCAGTACTTC
TRBJ2-7 . TRBV30 once CAWRPGLMYEQYF TGTGCCTGGAGACCGGGACTTATGTACGAGCAGTACTTC
TRBJ2-1 TRBD2 TRBV30 . CAWKVTSGSTEQFF TGTGCCTGGAAGGTGACTAGCGGGAGCACTGAGCAGTTCTTC
TRBJ2-7 . TRBV5-1 . CASSLVGSDYEQYF TGCGCCAGCAGCTTGGTAGGCTCTGACTACGAGCAGTACTTC
TRBJ1-2 TRBD1 TRBV27 . CASSGRGPGGGYTF TGTGCCAGCAGTGGCAGGGGGCCCGGGGGTGGCTACACCTTC
TRBJ2-3 TRBD1 TRBV7-2 . CASSFRTGAGTDTQYF TGTGCCAGCAGCTTTCGGACAGGGGCTGGGACAGATACGCAGTATTTT
TRBJ2-5 . TRBV5-1 . CASSESGETQYF TGCGCCAGCAGTGAATCGGGGGAGACCCAGTACTTC
TRBJ1-2 . TRBV5-1 . CASSSEAGYDTF TGCGCCAGCAGCTCGGAGGCCGGATACGACACCTTC
TRBJ1-1 TRBD1 TRBV27 . CASSLTGTGGLNTEAFF TGTGCCAGCAGTTTAACCGGGACAGGGGGCCTGAACACTGAAGCTTTCTTT
TRBJ2-7 . TRBV30 . CAWSAGLGLTYEQYF TGTGCCTGGAGTGCCGGACTTGGCTTAACCTACGAGCAGTACTTC